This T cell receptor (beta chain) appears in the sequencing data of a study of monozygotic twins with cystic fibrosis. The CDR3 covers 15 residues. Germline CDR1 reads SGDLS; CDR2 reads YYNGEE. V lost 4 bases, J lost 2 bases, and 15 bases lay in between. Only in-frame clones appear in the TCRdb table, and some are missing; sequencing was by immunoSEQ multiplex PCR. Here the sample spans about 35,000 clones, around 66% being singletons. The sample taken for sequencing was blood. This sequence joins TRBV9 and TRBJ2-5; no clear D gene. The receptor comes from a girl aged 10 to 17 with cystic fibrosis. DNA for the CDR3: TGTGCCAGCAGCCCCCAGGCCGGCGGTCAAGAGACCCAGTACTTC. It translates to CASSPQAGGQETQYF.